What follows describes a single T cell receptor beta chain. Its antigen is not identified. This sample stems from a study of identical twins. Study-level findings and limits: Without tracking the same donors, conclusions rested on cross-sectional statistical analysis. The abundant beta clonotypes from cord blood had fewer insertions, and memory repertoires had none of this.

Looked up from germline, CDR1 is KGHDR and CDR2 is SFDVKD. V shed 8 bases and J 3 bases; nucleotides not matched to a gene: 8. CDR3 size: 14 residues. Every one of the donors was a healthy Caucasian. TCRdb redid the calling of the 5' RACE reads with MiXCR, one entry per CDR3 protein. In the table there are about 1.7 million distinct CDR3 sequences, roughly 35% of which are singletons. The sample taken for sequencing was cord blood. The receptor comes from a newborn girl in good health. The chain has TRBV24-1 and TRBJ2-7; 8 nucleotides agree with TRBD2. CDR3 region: CATTISGSLYEQYF. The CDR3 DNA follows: TGTGCCACCACTATCAGCGGGAGCCTCTACGAGCAGTACTTC.